This TCR beta chain was captured in a study of cytomegalovirus exposure and HLA in healthy donors. Findings and caveats of the study: TCR beta V segments were, for the most part, productive about 87% or about 30% of the time in an earlier analysis. Association of a missense DCLRE1C variant with TCR beta V- and J-gene trimming was reported in a later analysis. Cytomegalovirus-associated status was assigned to about 150 TCR beta chains. Most TCR sequences were seen very rarely across donors, but some public TCRs occurred in many.

Vbeta (60) and Jbeta (13) primers were used in the PCR. The method was immunoSEQ multiplex PCR; TCRdb's version includes in-frame clones alone and lacks a portion of them. The sample records 150,000 to 200,000 clones, approximately 86% being singletons. CDR1 is LNHDA and CDR2 is SQIVND in the germline V gene (reference sequence). The CDR3 contains 16 residues. The V and J ends lost 6 bases and 0 bases, in that order; junction bases with no gene match: 7. A word on this clone: No antigen is known for it.

The chain combines TRBV19 with TRBJ1-5, with 8 bases that match TRBD1. This receptor was identified in a woman in her late teens or twenties in good health and CMV-seronegative. Input material: PBMCs. The CDR3 DNA follows: TGTGCCAGTAGCACGTTACAGGGGGATAGCAATCAGCCCCAGCATTTT. Its translation is CASSTLQGDSNQPQHF.